This TCR beta chain is drawn from a study of T cells expressing NK-cell markers. Overall study context: CD3+CD56+NKG2C+, CD3+CD56+NKG2C- and CD3+CD56-NKG2C+ T cells, once sorted, supplied the TCR beta repertoires.

CDR3 length equals 13 residues. Germline V gene lookup returns CDR1 LGHNA and CDR2 YSLEER. Study conclusions and caveats: In several donors, dominant clonotypes made up 28.3-60.1% of CD3+CD56-NKG2C+ cells. What remained unclear was the HCMV specificity of expanded NKG2C+ T cell clones.

Worth noting for this clonotype: What it binds is unknown.

UMIs were included in TCR beta cDNA generated by 5'RACE template switching. Each CDR3 protein gets one entry in TCRdb, which reprocessed the 5' RACE reads and gives no DNA. This specimen shows 500,000 to 600,000 distinct CDR3 sequences; the ten leading clones hold 3% to 4.5%. The sequenced material came from blood T cells: a sorted CD56 or NKG2C T cell subset, CD4+ or CD8+ T cells, or bulk PBMC T cells (not recorded which). The receptor was isolated from a man in his late teens or twenties in good health. This chain uses TRBV4-3 with TRBJ2-4; the D call of TRBD2 rests on TCRdb alone, since no DNA is present to check it. The CDR3 protein is CASSHPAGGIQYF.